These 2 T cell receptor beta chains share one sample of origin, sequenced in a study of blood T cell repertoires in COVID-19. Some clones are missing from TCRdb's copy, which holds only in-frame ones; the method was immunoSEQ multiplex PCR. The table lists 55,000 to 65,000 clones, around 90% of them singletons, with around 5% in the top ten. The sample taken for sequencing was peripheral blood. The receptors derive from a man between 60 and 70 years old with acute or convalescent COVID-19.

The genes are TRBV27 and TRBJ1-5; 7 nucleotides match TRBD1. The ends lost 7 bases at V and 0 bases at J; junction bases unmatched: 6. The CDR3 loop spans 15 amino acids. Germline V gene sequence: CDR1 MNHEY, CDR2 SMNVEV (reference sequence). The CDR3: CASNVDRYSNQPQHF. CDR3 DNA sequence: TGTGCCAGCAACGTGGACAGGTATAGCAATCAGCCCCAGCATTTT.

The gene calls are TRBV6-5 and TRBJ1-6; a weak D match, TRBD1 (6 bases). V was clipped by 7 bases and J by 5 bases, with 15 bases between them. Germline V lookup: CDR1 MNHEY, CDR2 SVGAGI. The CDR3 contains 15 residues. The CDR3, as DNA: TGTGCCAGCACTCAACAGGGTACAGATAATTCACCCCTCCACTTT. It codes for CASTQQGTDNSPLHF.